This T cell receptor (beta chain) was identified in a study of T cells in localized non-small cell lung cancer. Study-wide points: Higher blood T cell density went with longer overall survival. The appearance of a median 57 of the top 100 tumor clones was seen in adjacent lung. Among the tissues sampled, uninvolved adjacent lung had the highest T cell clonality, above tumor.

Produced via immunoSEQ multiplex PCR; TCRdb's table is partial and in-frame only. The table has 30,000 to 50,000 clones, about four fifths seen once; the top ten hold roughly 36%. This clone has a handful of counts. Its antigen remains unknown. From germline, CDR1 is SGHAT and CDR2 FQNNGV. The ends were cut back, 2 bases at V and 8 bases at J, with 22 bases in the middle. The CDR3 length is 17 residues. The sample was PBMCs, taken before any cancer treatment. This TCR came from a woman aged 35-75 years with stage II squamous cell lung carcinoma. The rearrangement uses TRBV11-2 and TRBJ1-3, with TRBD1 as a possible D gene (5 bases). The CDR3 coding sequence is TGTGCCAGCAGCTTATATCCCGGGGGTACCCTAGAGGACACCATATATTTT. This gives the protein CASSLYPGGTLEDTIYF.